This T cell receptor beta chain stems from a study of cytomegalovirus exposure and HLA in healthy donors. V dropped 1 base and J dropped 5 bases, with 7 bases sitting between them. From germline, CDR1 is SGHRS and CDR2 YFSETQ. This CDR3 is built from 13 residues. Profiling relied on immunoSEQ multiplex PCR, and the TCRdb table lists in-frame clones only, not all of them. The sample shows 200,000 or so clones, about nine tenths of them seen only once. The source of this sequence is a woman aged 18-29 years in good health and CMV-seronegative. The chain carries TRBV5-1 and TRBJ2-1, with no clear D. Sequenced input: PBMCs. The CDR3 region is CASSLLQNNEQFF. The CDR3 DNA sequence: TGCGCCAGCAGCTTGCTTCAGAACAATGAGCAGTTCTTC.